This T cell receptor beta chain was identified during a study of beta chain features in type 1 diabetes. The whole isolated RNA underwent reverse transcription, so sequencing captured expressed TCRB transcripts. Repertoires were generated with immunoSEQ multiplex PCR, while TCRdb's copy carries only in-frame clones and drops some. This table has about 330,000 clones, approximately 10% appearing once. The CDR3 contains 16 residues. Germline lookup yields CDR1 SGHAT and CDR2 FQNNGV. The trim removed 5 bases at V and 2 bases at J, leaving 8 bases unmatched. The sample consisted of naive CD4+ T cells from blood. The rearrangement uses TRBV11-2 and TRBJ2-1; TRBD2 agrees at 8 bases. The origin of this receptor is a young woman in good health. The CDR3 nucleotides are TGTGCCAGCAGCCCGGGGGGGCAGCGTCCCTACAATGAGCAGTTCTTC. Amino acids: CASSPGGQRPYNEQFF. Supplemented by reference TRBV11-2 and TRBJ2-1, the full variable domain reads EAGVAQSPRYKIIEKRQSVAFWCNPISGHATLYWYQQILGQGPKLLIQFQNNGVVDDSQLPKDRFSAERLKGVDSTLKIQPAKLEDSAVYLCASSPGGQRPYNEQFFGPGTRLTVL.